The T cell receptor beta chain under discussion was sequenced for a study of cytomegalovirus exposure and HLA in healthy donors. Researchers ran the PCR with 60 Vbeta and 13 Jbeta primers. Data came from immunoSEQ multiplex PCR; TCRdb stores just in-frame clones and leaves some out. Of 220,000 or so clones in the sample, around four fifths are singletons; the top ten hold 3.8%. Germline V gives CDR1 SGDLS, CDR2 YYNGEE. V trimming: 2 bases; J trimming: 0 bases; junction bases outside the gene matches: 1. The CDR3 consists of 15 residues. The TCR was taken from a male donor in good health and CMV-seronegative. The chain couples TRBV9 to TRBJ1-3; 8 nucleotides align to TRBD1. Specimen: PBMCs. The CDR3, as DNA: TGTGCCAGCAGCGTCCAGGGGGCCTCTGGAAACACCATATATTTT. As protein: CASSVQGASGNTIYF.